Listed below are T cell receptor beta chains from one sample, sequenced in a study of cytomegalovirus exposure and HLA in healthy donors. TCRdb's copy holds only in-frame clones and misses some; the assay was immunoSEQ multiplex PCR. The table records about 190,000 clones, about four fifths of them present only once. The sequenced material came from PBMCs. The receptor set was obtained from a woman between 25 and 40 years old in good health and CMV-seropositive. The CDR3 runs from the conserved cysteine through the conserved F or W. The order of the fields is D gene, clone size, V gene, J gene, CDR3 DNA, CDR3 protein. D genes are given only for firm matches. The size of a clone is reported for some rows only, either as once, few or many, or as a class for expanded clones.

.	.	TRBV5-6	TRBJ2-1	TGTGCCAGCAGCTTGGTTTTCGGGACAACCTACAATGAGCAGTTCTTC	CASSLVFGTTYNEQFF
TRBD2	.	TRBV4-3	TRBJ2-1	TGCGCCAGCAGCCAAGATAGCGGGGTCTACAATGAGCAGTTCTTC	CASSQDSGVYNEQFF
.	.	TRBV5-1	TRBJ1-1	TGCGCCAGCAGCTTGGCCGGTCGGGAAGCTTTCTTT	CASSLAGREAFF
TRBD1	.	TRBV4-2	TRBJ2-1	TGTGCCAGCAGCCAAGTAGCGAGGGGGCCAAGTGGATCCAATGAGCAGTTCTTC	CASSQVARGPSGSNEQFF
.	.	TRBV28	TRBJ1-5	TGTGCCAGCAGTCTATCCCAGGGGACGAGGGATCAGCCCCAGCATTTT	CASSLSQGTRDQPQHF
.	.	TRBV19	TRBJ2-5	TGTGCCAGTAGTATAGGGGGGGTGTCAGAGACCCAGTACTTC	CASSIGGVSETQYF
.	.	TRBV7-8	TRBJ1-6	TGTGCCAGCAGCGCGAGAAGCTCCTATAATTCACCCCTCCACTTT	CASSARSSYNSPLHF
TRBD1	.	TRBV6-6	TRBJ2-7	TGTGCCAGCAGTTCTATCGACAGGGGGTCCTACGAGCAGTACTTC	CASSSIDRGSYEQYF
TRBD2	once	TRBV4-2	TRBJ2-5	TGTGCCAGCAGCCAAGGGCACAGTAGCGGGAACCAAGAGACCCAGTACTTC	CASSQGHSSGNQETQYF
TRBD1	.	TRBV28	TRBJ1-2	TGTGCCAGCAGTTCTTCCGGGACAGTAAACTATGGCTACACCTTC	CASSSSGTVNYGYTF
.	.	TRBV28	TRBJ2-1	TGTGCCAGCAGTTTCGAGGGTTCCTACAATGAGCAGTTCTTC	CASSFEGSYNEQFF
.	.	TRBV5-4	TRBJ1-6	TGTGCCAGCAGCTCGGACTTAAATTCACCCCTCCACTTT	CASSSDLNSPLHF
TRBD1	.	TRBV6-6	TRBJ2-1	TGTGCCAGCAGCCTTACAGGGGGCGGAAACAATGAGCAGTTCTTC	CASSLTGGGNNEQFF
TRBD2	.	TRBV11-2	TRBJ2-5	TGTGCCAGCAGCTTCCTAGCGGGAAACCAAGAGACCCAGTACTTC	CASSFLAGNQETQYF
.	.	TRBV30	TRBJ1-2	TGTGCCTTCGGGGAGGGAGAGGACTATGGCTACACCTTC	CAFGEGEDYGYTF